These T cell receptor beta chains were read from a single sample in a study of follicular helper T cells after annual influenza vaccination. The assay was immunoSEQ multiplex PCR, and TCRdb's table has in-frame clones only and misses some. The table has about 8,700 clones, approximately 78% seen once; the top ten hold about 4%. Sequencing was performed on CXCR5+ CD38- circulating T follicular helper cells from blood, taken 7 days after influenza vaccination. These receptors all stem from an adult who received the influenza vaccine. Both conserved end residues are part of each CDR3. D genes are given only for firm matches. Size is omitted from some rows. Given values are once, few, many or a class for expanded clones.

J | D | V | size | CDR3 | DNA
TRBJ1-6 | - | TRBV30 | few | CAWNPRKGLDSPLHF | TGTGCCTGGAACCCCCGTAAGGGGCTGGATTCACCCCTCCACTTT
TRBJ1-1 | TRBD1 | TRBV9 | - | CASSGQVAVSEAFF | TGTGCCAGCAGTGGACAGGTGGCAGTATCTGAAGCTTTCTTT
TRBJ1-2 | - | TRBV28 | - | CASNGIGENYGYTF | TGTGCCAGCAACGGGATAGGGGAGAACTATGGCTACACCTTC
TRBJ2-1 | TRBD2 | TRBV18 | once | CASSISGASYNEQFF | TGTGCCAGCTCAATAAGCGGGGCCTCCTACAATGAGCAGTTCTTC
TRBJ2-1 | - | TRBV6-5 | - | CASSYRGGGEQFF | TGTGCCAGCAGTTACAGGGGGGGCGGAGAGCAGTTCTTC
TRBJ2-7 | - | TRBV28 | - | CASSPHGGGPYEQYF | TGTGCCAGCAGCCCTCATGGGGGGGGGCCCTACGAGCAGTACTTC
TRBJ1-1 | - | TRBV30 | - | CAWSVSGARGEAFF | TGTGCCTGGAGTGTTTCAGGGGCCCGGGGTGAAGCTTTCTTT
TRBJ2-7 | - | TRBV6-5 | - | CASSLTWGYEQYF | TGTGCCAGCAGCCTAACATGGGGCTACGAGCAGTACTTC
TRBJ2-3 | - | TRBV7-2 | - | CASSLRSSDTQYF | TGTGCCAGCAGCTTGAGGTCGTCTGATACGCAGTATTTT
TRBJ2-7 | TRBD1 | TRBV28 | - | CASSLTRQGGGEQYF | TGTGCCAGCAGTTTAACCCGACAGGGTGGCGGCGAGCAGTACTTC
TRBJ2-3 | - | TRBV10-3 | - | CAISEGGNADTQYF | TGTGCCATCAGTGAGGGAGGGAACGCAGATACGCAGTATTTT
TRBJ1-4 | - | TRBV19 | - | CASSTRQLGSEKLFF | TGTGCCAGTAGCACGAGACAACTCGGGAGTGAAAAACTGTTTTTT
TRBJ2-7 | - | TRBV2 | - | CASNLGGGGLYEQYF | TGTGCCAGCAACCTGGGTGGGGGGGGCTTGTACGAGCAGTACTTC
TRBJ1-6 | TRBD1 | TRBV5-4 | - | CASSRGQGSSYNSPLHF | TGTGCCAGCAGCCGGGGACAGGGGAGCTCCTATAATTCACCCCTCCACTTT
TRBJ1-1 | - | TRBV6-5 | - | CASRNRVGTEAFF | TGTGCCAGCAGGAACAGGGTGGGCACTGAAGCTTTCTTT
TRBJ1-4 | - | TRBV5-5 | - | CASSAQGLYLEKLFF | TGTGCCAGCAGCGCACAGGGACTCTATCTGGAGAAACTGTTTTTT
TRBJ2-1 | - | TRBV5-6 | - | CASSLFGQSTYNEQFF | TGTGCCAGCAGCTTGTTTGGCCAATCTACCTACAATGAGCAGTTCTTC
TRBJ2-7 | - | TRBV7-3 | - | CASSLGGHQTYEQYF | TGTGCCAGCAGCTTAGGGGGACACCAGACCTACGAGCAGTACTTC
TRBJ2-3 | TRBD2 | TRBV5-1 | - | CASSPGLAGGHTDTQYF | TGCGCCAGCAGCCCGGGACTAGCGGGTGGGCACACAGATACGCAGTATTTT
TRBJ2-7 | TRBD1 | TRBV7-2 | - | CASSPGGDRGYEQYF | TGTGCCAGCAGCCCAGGGGGGGACAGGGGCTACGAGCAGTACTTC
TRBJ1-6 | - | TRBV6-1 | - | CASSDFQPSNSPLHF | TGTGCCAGCAGTGACTTCCAGCCGTCTAATTCACCCCTCCACTTT
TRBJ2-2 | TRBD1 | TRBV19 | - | CASSRDRGTNTGELFF | TGTGCCAGTAGCCGGGACAGGGGAACTAACACCGGGGAGCTGTTTTTT
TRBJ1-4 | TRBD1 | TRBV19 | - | CASSKTGTGSEKLFF | TGTGCCAGTAGTAAAACAGGGACAGGGAGCGAAAAACTGTTTTTT
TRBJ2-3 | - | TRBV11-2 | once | CASSLGGDTQYF | TGTGCCAGCAGCTTAGGTGGAGATACGCAGTATTTT
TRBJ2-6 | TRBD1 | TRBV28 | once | CASRGQGIPGANVLTF | TGTGCCTCTCGGGGACAGGGGATACCTGGGGCCAACGTCCTGACTTTC
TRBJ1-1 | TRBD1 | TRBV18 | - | CASSPQGAGTEAFF | TGTGCCAGCTCACCCCAGGGGGCCGGTACTGAAGCTTTCTTT
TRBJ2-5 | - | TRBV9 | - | CASSVGPEETQYF | TGTGCCAGCAGCGTAGGCCCAGAAGAGACCCAGTACTTC
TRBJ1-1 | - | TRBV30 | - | CAWSVKFTTEAFF | TGTGCCTGGAGTGTAAAGTTTACCACTGAAGCTTTCTTT